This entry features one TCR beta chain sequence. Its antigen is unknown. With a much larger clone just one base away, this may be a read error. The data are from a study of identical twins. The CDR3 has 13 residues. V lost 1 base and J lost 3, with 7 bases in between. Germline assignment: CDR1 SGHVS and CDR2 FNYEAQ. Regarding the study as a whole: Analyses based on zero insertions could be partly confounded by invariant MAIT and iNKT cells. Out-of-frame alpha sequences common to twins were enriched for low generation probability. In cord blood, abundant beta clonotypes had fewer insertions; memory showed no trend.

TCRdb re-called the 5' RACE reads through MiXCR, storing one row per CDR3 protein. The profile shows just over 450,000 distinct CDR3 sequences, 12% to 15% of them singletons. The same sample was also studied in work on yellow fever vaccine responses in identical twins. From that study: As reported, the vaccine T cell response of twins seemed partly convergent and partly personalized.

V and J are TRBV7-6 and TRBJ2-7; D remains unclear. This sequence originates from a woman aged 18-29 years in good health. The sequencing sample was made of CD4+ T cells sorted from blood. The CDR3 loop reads CASSLVDDYEQYF. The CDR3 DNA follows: TGTGCCAGCAGCTTAGTGGATGACTACGAGCAGTACTTC.